The 27 T cell receptor beta chains in this list originate from one sample, sequenced in a study of shared clonotypes between healthy human individuals. Sequencing was performed with immunoSEQ multiplex PCR; in TCRdb, only in-frame clones are kept and a portion is missing. This sample has roughly 2.6 million clones; more than 80% occur once, and the top ten carry over 0.12%. Sequenced sample: naive CD4+ T cells sorted from blood. This sample's subset: CD45RA+ positively selected. These receptors were obtained from a young man in good health.

This clone was seen once. The chain uses TRBV10-3 and TRBJ2-1; D possibly corresponds to TRBD2 (5 bases). The V gene lost 2 bases and the J gene lost 9 bases, with 11 bases spanning the gap. The CDR3 consists of 13 residues. Looked up from germline, CDR1 is ENHRY and CDR2 is SYGVKD. The CDR3 protein is CAISEEGWGEQFF. CDR3 bases: TGTGCCATCAGTGAGGAGGGATGGGGTGAGCAGTTCTTC.

The chain links TRBV6-5 to TRBJ1-1, with a possible D match to TRBD1 (5 bases). The ends were cut back, 0 bases at V and 5 bases at J, with 16 bases in the middle. The CDR3 extends over 16 amino acids. Germline V CDR1 and CDR2: MNHEY, SVGAGI. CDR3 DNA sequence: TGTGCCAGCAGTTACTCGGTGGCAGGGTTAATAACTGAAGCTTTCTTT. Its protein product is CASSYSVAGLITEAFF.

This clone was observed a single time. The rearrangement uses TRBV30 and TRBJ1-5; no clear D. This CDR3 comprises 14 residues. The germline V and J ends were trimmed by 1 base and 0 bases, with 7 bases remaining between them. Germline V lookup: CDR1 GTSNPN, CDR2 SVGIG (reference sequence). CDR3 DNA sequence: TGTGCCTGGAGTGGAAGTAATAGCAATCAGCCCCAGCATTTT. This encodes CAWSGSNSNQPQHF.

The chain is built from TRBV7-2 and TRBJ2-2, with TRBD1 identical over 9 bases. Trimming took 2 bases from V and 6 from J; bases not matched to a gene: 7. CDR1 SGHTA and CDR2 FQGNSA come from the germline V gene. The length of the CDR3 is 16 residues. CDR3 in amino acids: CASSLRGQGTAGELFF. The CDR3 bases are TGTGCCAGCAGCTTACGGGGACAGGGAACGGCCGGGGAGCTGTTTTTT.

The gene calls are TRBV7-9 and TRBJ2-2; D might be TRBD1 (5 bases). The CDR3 is 16 residues long. Per the germline V gene, CDR1 is SEHNR and CDR2 is FQNEAQ (reference sequence). The V end was cut by 1 base, the J end by 2 bases, with 11 bases between. CDR3 residues: CASSLEARGNTGELFF. The CDR3 coding sequence is TGTGCCAGCAGCTTAGAGGCTAGGGGAAACACCGGGGAGCTGTTTTTT.

This sequence joins TRBV21-1 and TRBJ2-7; the DNA was not compared with TRBD2, the D call given in the table. TRBV21-1 is flagged as a pseudogene. The CDR3 is made up of 14 amino acids. CDR3 in DNA: TGTGCCAGCAGCAAGCTAGATTCGGTCGACGAGCAGTACTTC. Translating it yields CASSKLDSVDEQYF.

This rearrangement joins TRBV10-3 to TRBJ1-1; D is undetermined. Trimming removed 7 bases from V and 4 bases from J, with 16 bases in between. The germline V gene has CDR1 ENHRY and CDR2 SYGVKD. The CDR3 extends over 14 amino acids. For the CDR3, the DNA is TGTGCCATCAAAAATAAGGAGTACGGCACTGAAGCTTTCTTT. It yields the protein CAIKNKEYGTEAFF.

V usage is TRBV6-5 and J usage is TRBJ1-4; D remains ambiguous. Deletions cut 0 bases from V and 4 bases from J, with 12 bases between. There are 16 residues in the CDR3. Germline lookup yields CDR1 MNHEY and CDR2 SVGAGI. CDR3 protein: CASSYSAGKINEKLFF. The CDR3 DNA follows: TGTGCCAGCAGTTACTCGGCCGGGAAGATTAATGAAAAACTGTTTTTT.

The gene calls are TRBV5-1 and TRBJ2-5, with D perhaps being TRBD1 or TRBD2 (5 bases each). The V and J ends lost 1 base and 3 bases respectively, with 13 bases between them. The germline V gene has CDR1 SGHRS and CDR2 YFSETQ. The CDR3 covers 15 residues. CDR3 bases: TGCGCCAGCAGCTTGATCGGACTGGGGGAAGAGACCCAGTACTTC. Protein: CASSLIGLGEETQYF.

Concerning this clone itself: This CDR3 is also generated by other DNA sequences in the sample. The V and J genes are TRBV18 and TRBJ2-5; D is uncertain. Germline V CDR1 and CDR2: KGHSH, LQKENI. The length of the CDR3 is 13 residues. Between the trimmed V and J ends, which lost 3 bases and 1 base, there was a span of 6 bases. The CDR3 is CASSPSLQETQYF. The CDR3 coding sequence is TGTGCCAGCTCACCCAGCCTCCAAGAGACCCAGTACTTC.

This clone was recorded once. The genes are TRBV4-2 and TRBJ2-5; 7 nucleotides align to TRBD2. Losses at the gene ends were 1 base for V and 0 bases for J; bases not matched to a gene: 5. This CDR3 spans 16 amino acids. The germline V gene encodes CDR1 LGHNA and CDR2 YNFKEQ. The CDR3 DNA reads TGTGCCAGCAGCCAAGTCTCAGCGGGACACCAAGAGACCCAGTACTTC. This gives the protein CASSQVSAGHQETQYF.

J is TRBJ1-2 and V is TRBV19; no clear D gene. Trimming stripped 5 bases from V and 5 bases from J, with 12 bases between. Germline V CDR1 and CDR2: LNHDA, SQIVND (reference sequence). CDR3 length equals 13 residues. DNA for the CDR3: TGTGCCAGTAGTTTTAGGGAATGGTATGGCTACACCTTC. Its translation is CASSFREWYGYTF. Full variable domain (rest looked up from reference TRBV19 and TRBJ1-2): DGGITQSPKYLFRKEGQNVTLSCEQNLNHDAMYWYRQDPGQGLRLIYYSQIVNDFQKGDIAEGYSVSREKKESFPLTVTSAQKNPTAFYLCASSFREWYGYTFGSGTRLTVV.

V gene TRBV5-1 combines with J gene TRBJ1-4, with 7 bases aligning to TRBD1. With V trimmed by 4 bases and J by 7 bases, 7 bases remained unmatched. The V gene's germline CDR1 is SGHRS and CDR2 YFSETQ. The CDR3 has 14 residues. CDR3 sequence reads: CASSGTTGSEKLFF. In nucleotides, the CDR3 is TGCGCCAGCAGCGGGACGACAGGGAGTGAAAAACTGTTTTTT.

The chain employs TRBV6-6 and TRBJ2-7, with 9 bases fitting TRBD2. The CDR3 covers 16 residues. Germline values: CDR1 MNHNY, CDR2 SVGAGI (reference sequence). Trimming removed 2 bases from V and 2 bases from J; junction bases left unmatched: 7. The CDR3 region is CASSYAQAGGTYEQYF. The CDR3 DNA sequence: TGTGCCAGCAGTTACGCCCAGGCGGGAGGGACCTACGAGCAGTACTTC.

The chain combines TRBV5-1 with TRBJ2-1; 9 bases are shared with TRBD1. Germline CDR1 and CDR2: SGHRS and YFSETQ. The CDR3 sequence is 16 residues long. V lost 0 bases and J lost 1; bases outside the gene matches: 2. The CDR3 here is CASSLATGGSYNEQFF. DNA for the CDR3: TGCGCCAGCAGCTTGGCGACAGGGGGTTCCTACAATGAGCAGTTCTTC. Filled out from reference TRBV5-1 and TRBJ2-1, the complete variable domain reads KAGVTQTPRYLIKTRGQQVTLSCSPISGHRSVSWYQQTPGQGLQFLFEYFSETQRNKGNFPGRFSGRQFSNSRSEMNVSTLELGDSALYLCASSLATGGSYNEQFFGPGTRLTVL.

The rearrangement links TRBV30 to TRBJ2-1; no firm D call. V dropped 2 bases and J dropped 9 bases, with 11 bases sitting between them. The length of the CDR3 is 12 residues. Germline lookup yields CDR1 GTSNPN and CDR2 SVGIG (reference sequence). DNA of the CDR3: TGTGCCTGGAGTCTTGGCAAGGGTGAGCAGTTCTTC. This gives the protein CAWSLGKGEQFF.

The chain employs TRBV7-2 and TRBJ1-4; D is unclear. CDR3 length equals 14 residues. Trimming cost V 2 bases and J 15 bases, with 19 bases left between them. Germline CDR1 and CDR2: SGHTA and FQGNSA. In nucleotides, the CDR3 is TGTGCCAGCAGCTTACTGTCTCGATCGGACCCCGTGTTTTTT. It is translated as CASSLLSRSDPVFF.

The V call is TRBV10-3, the J call TRBJ2-2, with D perhaps TRBD1 (6 bases). V shed 4 bases and J shed 5 bases, with 14 bases lying between them. There are 15 residues in the CDR3. Germline V gene sequence: CDR1 ENHRY, CDR2 SYGVKD. DNA for the CDR3: TGTGCCATCAGTGGTTCAGGGGTGGTAACCGGGGAGCTGTTTTTT. It yields the protein CAISGSGVVTGELFF.

The chain combines TRBV27 with TRBJ1-5; perhaps TRBD1 as D (5 bases). Trimming took off 5 bases at V and 2 bases at J, with 16 bases between the two ends. The CDR3 totals 16 residues. Germline V lookup: CDR1 MNHEY, CDR2 SMNVEV (reference sequence). The CDR3 nucleotides are TGTGCCAGCAGTACCGGGGGGGGTTGGGGCAATCAGCCCCAGCATTTT. Its protein is CASSTGGGWGNQPQHF.

This rearrangement joins TRBV5-4 to TRBJ1-2; tentatively, D is TRBD1 (5 bases). The CDR3 is 14 residues long. Per germline, CDR1 SGHNT and CDR2 YYREEE (reference sequence). V dropped 0 bases and J dropped 6 bases, with 12 bases sitting between them. The CDR3 protein is CASSLAQGRNGYTF. In nucleotides, the CDR3 is TGTGCCAGCAGCTTGGCGCAGGGACGCAATGGCTACACCTTC.

In this sample, this clone turned up a few times. Other DNA sequences in this sample translate to the same CDR3. The chain is built from TRBV30 and TRBJ2-7, with no clear D. Trimming removed 1 base at V and 1 base at J, with 2 bases between. The CDR3 totals 11 residues. Germline V gene sequence: CDR1 GTSNPN, CDR2 SVGIG (reference sequence). CDR3 nucleotide sequence: TGTGCCTGGAGTGCTTCCTACGAGCAGTACTTC. Translated, it gives CAWSASYEQYF.

The chain joins TRBV5-1 to TRBJ1-1, with 9 bases lining up with TRBD1. The CDR3 has 14 residues. V lost 4 bases to trimming and J lost 6 bases; unmatched junction nucleotides: 7. CDR1 is SGHRS and CDR2 is YFSETQ in the germline V gene. The chain's CDR3 is CASSRTGDWAEAFF. For the CDR3, the DNA is TGCGCCAGCAGCCGGACAGGGGATTGGGCTGAAGCTTTCTTT.

The chain uses TRBV6-1 and TRBJ2-3, with D possibly being TRBD2 (5 bases). In germline, CDR1 is MNHNS, CDR2 SASEGT. The length of the CDR3 is 14 residues. Deletions cut 2 bases from V and 2 bases from J, with 8 bases between. CDR3 coding DNA: TGTGCCAGCAGTGAACCAGCGGACACAGATACGCAGTATTTT. This sequence encodes CASSEPADTDTQYF.

V usage is TRBV18 and J usage is TRBJ2-5, with 12 nucleotides matching TRBD1. The J call could be wrong; TRBJ2-7 is a better fit for the DNA end. In germline, CDR1 is KGHSH, CDR2 LQKENI. The CDR3 totals 17 residues. The CDR3 sequence: CASSPPGQGAIINEQYF. CDR3 bases: TGTGCCAGCTCACCTCCGGGACAGGGGGCGATTATCAACGAGCAGTACTTC.

V is TRBV4-1 and J is TRBJ2-3; the D gene is possibly TRBD2 (5 bases). V was trimmed by 0 bases and J by 6 bases, leaving 22 bases between them. The CDR3 loop spans 18 amino acids. Germline V gives CDR1 MGHRA, CDR2 YSYEKL. Written as DNA, the CDR3 is TGCGCCAGCAGCCAAGATCCGCCCGGGGTAGCTTGGTCGGATACGCAGTATTTT. It encodes CASSQDPPGVAWSDTQYF.

This clone was detected only once. The chain couples TRBV11-2 to TRBJ2-7; D remains unclear. Germline V CDR1 and CDR2: SGHAT, FQNNGV. The CDR3 contains 13 residues. V lost 4 bases and J lost 3, with 10 bases in between. Written as DNA, the CDR3 is TGTGCCAGCAGCTCCCCCCTGGGCTACGAGCAGTACTTC. It specifies CASSSPLGYEQYF.

This sequence joins TRBV6-4 and TRBJ2-1; D is unresolved. The CDR3 has 11 residues. Germline V CDR1 and CDR2: MRHNA, SNTAGT. The V and J ends lost 0 bases and 10 bases respectively, with 4 bases between them. Here the CDR3 DNA reads TGTGCCAGCAGTGACTCGAGCGAGCAGTTCTTC. It codes for CASSDSSEQFF.